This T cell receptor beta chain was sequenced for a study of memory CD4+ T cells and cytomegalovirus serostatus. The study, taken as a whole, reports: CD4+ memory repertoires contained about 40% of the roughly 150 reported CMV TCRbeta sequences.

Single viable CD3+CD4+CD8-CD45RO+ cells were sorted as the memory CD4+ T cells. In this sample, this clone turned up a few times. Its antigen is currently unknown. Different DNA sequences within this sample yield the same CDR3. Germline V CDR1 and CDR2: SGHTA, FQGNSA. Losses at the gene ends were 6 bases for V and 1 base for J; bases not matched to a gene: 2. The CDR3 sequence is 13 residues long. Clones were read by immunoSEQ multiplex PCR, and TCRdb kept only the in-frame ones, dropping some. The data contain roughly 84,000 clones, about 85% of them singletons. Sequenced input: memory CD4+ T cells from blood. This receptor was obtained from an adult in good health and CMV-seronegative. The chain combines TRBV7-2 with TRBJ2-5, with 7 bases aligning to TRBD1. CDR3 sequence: CASRGTVQETQYF. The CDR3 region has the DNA TGTGCCAGCAGAGGGACAGTCCAAGAGACCCAGTACTTC. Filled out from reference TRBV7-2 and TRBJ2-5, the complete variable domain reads GAGVSQSPSNKVTEKGKDVELRCDPISGHTALYWYRQSLGQGLEFLIYFQGNSAPDKSGLPSDRFSAERTGGSVSTLTIQRTQQEDSAVYLCASRGTVQETQYFGPGTRLLVL.